This T cell receptor beta chain was recorded in a study of CD8+ T cells in alopecia areata. Sequencing used cDNA as its template, made by extracting RNA and reverse transcribing it. The method was immunoSEQ multiplex PCR; TCRdb's version includes in-frame clones alone and lacks a portion of them. The data show under 150,000 clones, roughly three fifths seen once. Germline-derived CDR1 and CDR2 are SQVTM and ANQGSEA. Deletions cut 6 bases from V and 7 bases from J, with 12 bases between. The CDR3 spans 11 residues. This clone was seen a few times. Specified treatment: oral pan-JAK inhibitor, 5-10 mg twice daily. Alopecia areata patients had lesional scalp punch biopsies and peripheral blood taken from them.

The chain couples TRBV29-1 to TRBJ1-2; no definite D call. The input for sequencing was CD4+ T cells sorted from blood, taken at week 24, from a patient treated with tofacitinib. The receptor comes from a human donor with alopecia areata. For the CDR3, the DNA is TGCAGCGTCGCGAGGGAGTCTGGCTACACCTTC. This codes for CSVARESGYTF.